What follows describes a single T cell receptor beta chain. Its specificity is not known. The data derive from a study of T cell responses to AZD1222 COVID-19 vaccine. Study-wide results and limits: Only five or six AZD1222 recipients were seropositive at baseline. Breadth and depth of Spike-specific TCRs rose after two AZD1222 doses.

The CDR3 consists of 15 residues. The junction had 4 bases not matched to a gene; V was cut back by 4 bases and J by 1 base. Germline V gives CDR1 MNHEY, CDR2 SVGAGI. Assay: immunoSEQ multiplex PCR; the TCRdb copy retains only in-frame clones and omits some. In the table there are about 69,000 clones, approximately 87% of which are singletons. The receptor was isolated from an adult who received the AZD1222 COVID-19 vaccine. Source: peripheral blood, taken 28 days after the second AZD1222 dose. The chain employs TRBV6-5 and TRBJ2-1; 7 positions agree with TRBD2. This chain's CDR3 is CASSSGLGSYNEQFF. CDR3 bases: TGTGCCAGCAGTTCCGGACTAGGTTCCTACAATGAGCAGTTCTTC.